In its sample, the clone carrying this T cell receptor beta chain was seen many times. What it recognizes is unknown. The germline V gene encodes CDR1 SGHTA and CDR2 FQGNSA. Trimming took off 5 bases at V and 3 bases at J, with 6 bases between the two ends. The CDR3 covers 12 residues. These data originate in a study of T cell repertoires in cytomegalovirus infection. The overall study: TCR beta signatures that were public indicated CMV infection and matching HLA type.

The study, taken as a whole, reports: Frequencies of public TCR beta families were cumulated, and this identified carriers of CMV plus the relevant HLA. It was HLA-C-restricted CMV-specific TCR beta clonotypes that dominated the response ex vivo.

One entry per CDR3 protein, called by TCRdb with MiXCR from the reads. The sample contains about 100,000 distinct CDR3 sequences, 23% of which appear only once. Sequenced sample: CD8+ T cells from PBMCs. V usage is TRBV7-2 and J usage is TRBJ2-3; D is possibly TRBD2 (5 bases). The sequence was obtained from a human donor in good health (CMV status not recorded). Some clones in this sample may be carry-over from other donors' samples. This chain's CDR3 is CASSRGTDTQYF. In DNA form, the CDR3 reads TGTGCCAGCAGCCGGGGAACAGATACGCAGTATTTT.